The clone carrying this T cell receptor (beta chain) came up a few times. Its cognate antigen is unknown. The germline CDR1 and CDR2 sequences are MNHEY and SMNVEV (reference sequence). The CDR3 has 17 residues. Between the trimmed V and J ends, which lost 5 bases and 0 bases, there was a span of 20 bases. This entry is derived from a study of T-cell reconstitution after alpha-beta-depleted transplantation in children. Study-level points and caveats: Some patients' high day-60 TCRbeta diversity was traced to surviving recipient T cells and thymic progenitors.

Unique molecular identifiers tagged the TCRbeta library. TCRdb ran MiXCR on the PCR reads and lists one entry per CDR3 protein. The sample consists of some 150,000 distinct CDR3 sequences, 8.5% to 10% of them appearing once. The chain links TRBV27 to TRBJ2-7; no firm D call. This TCR was recovered from a female patient younger than 10 who had a stem cell transplant for congenital amegakaryocytic thrombocytopenia, so the T cells may come from the graft donor. Source: PBMCs, mostly from graft donor cells, taken 180 days after TCRalphabeta/CD19-depleted stem cell transplant. DNA for the CDR3: TGTGCCAGCAGTCCTAAACGCTATACCCCGAGCTCCTACGAGCAGTACTTC. Translated: CASSPKRYTPSSYEQYF.